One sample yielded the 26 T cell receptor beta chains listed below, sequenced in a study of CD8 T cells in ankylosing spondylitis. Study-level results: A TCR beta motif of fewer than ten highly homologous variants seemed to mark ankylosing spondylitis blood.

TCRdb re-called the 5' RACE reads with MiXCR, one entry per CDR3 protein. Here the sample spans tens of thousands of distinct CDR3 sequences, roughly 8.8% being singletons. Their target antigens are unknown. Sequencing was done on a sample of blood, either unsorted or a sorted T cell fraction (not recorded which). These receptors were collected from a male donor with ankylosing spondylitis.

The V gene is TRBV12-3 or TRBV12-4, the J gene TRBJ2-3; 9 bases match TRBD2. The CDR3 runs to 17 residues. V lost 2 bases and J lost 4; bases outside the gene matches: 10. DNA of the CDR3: TGTGCCAGCAGTTTACCTCCGCGGGAGGGCAGCTCAGATACGCAGTATTTT. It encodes CASSLPPREGSSDTQYF.

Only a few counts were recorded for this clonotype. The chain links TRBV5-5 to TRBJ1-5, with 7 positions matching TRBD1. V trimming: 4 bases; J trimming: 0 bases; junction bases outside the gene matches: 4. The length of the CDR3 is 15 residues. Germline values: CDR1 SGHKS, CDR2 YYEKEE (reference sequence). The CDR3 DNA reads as TGTGCCAGCAGCACGACAGGGAATAGCAATCAGCCCCAGCATTTT. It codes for CASSTTGNSNQPQHF.

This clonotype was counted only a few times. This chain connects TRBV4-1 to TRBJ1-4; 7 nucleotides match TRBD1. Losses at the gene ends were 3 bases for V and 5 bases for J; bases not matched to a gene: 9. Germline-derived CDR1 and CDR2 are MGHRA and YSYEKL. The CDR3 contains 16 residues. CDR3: CASSHRSQGMNEKLFF. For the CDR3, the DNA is TGCGCCAGCAGCCACCGCTCACAGGGGATGAATGAAAAACTGTTTTTT.

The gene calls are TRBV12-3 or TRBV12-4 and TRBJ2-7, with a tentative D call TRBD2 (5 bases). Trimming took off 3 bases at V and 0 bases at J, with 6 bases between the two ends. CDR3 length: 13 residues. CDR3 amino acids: CASSFAGSYEQYV. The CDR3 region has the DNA TGTGCCAGCAGTTTCGCGGGCTCCTACGAGCAGTACGTC.

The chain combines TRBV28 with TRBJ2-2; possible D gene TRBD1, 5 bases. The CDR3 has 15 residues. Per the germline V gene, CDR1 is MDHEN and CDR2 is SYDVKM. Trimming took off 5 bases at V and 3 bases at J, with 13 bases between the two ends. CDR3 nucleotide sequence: TGTGCCAGCAGTAAAGACAGTTCGTACACCGGGGAGCTGTTTTTT. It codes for CASSKDSSYTGELFF.

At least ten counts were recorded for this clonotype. CDR3 in DNA: TGTGCCACCGCGGGACTAGCGGGACTAAGCACCGGGGAGCTGTTTTTT. Its protein product is CATAGLAGLSTGELFF. V gene TRBV12-3 or TRBV12-4 combines with J gene TRBJ2-2; 13 positions match TRBD2. The CDR3 covers 16 residues. The ends lost 10 bases at V and 4 bases at J; junction bases unmatched: 9.

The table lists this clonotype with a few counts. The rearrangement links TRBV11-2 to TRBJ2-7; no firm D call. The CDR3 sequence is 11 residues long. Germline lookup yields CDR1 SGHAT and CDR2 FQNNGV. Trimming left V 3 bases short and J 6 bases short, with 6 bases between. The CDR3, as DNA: TGTGCCAGCAGCTTCGGCGTCGAGCAGTACGTC. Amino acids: CASSFGVEQYV.

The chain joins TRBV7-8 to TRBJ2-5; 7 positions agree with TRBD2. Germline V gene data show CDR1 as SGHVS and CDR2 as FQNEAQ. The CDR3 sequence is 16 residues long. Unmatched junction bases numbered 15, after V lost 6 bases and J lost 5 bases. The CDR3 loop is CASRRGPGLSEETQYF. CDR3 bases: TGTGCCAGCAGAAGAGGGCCGGGACTATCAGAGGAGACCCAGTACTTC.

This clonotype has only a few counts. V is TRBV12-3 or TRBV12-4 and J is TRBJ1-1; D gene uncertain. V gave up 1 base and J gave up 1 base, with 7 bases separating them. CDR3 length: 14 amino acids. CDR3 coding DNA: TGTGCCAGCAGTTTAGGCCCGCCGAACACTGAAGCTTTCTTT. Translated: CASSLGPPNTEAFF.

CDR3: CASSGIGQGLSSSYNEQFF. In nucleotides, the CDR3 is TGTGCCAGCAGCGGTATAGGGCAGGGACTCTCGAGCTCCTACAATGAGCAGTTCTTC. The rearrangement joins TRBV2 to TRBJ2-1; tentatively, D is TRBD2 (6 bases). With 6 bases removed from V and 0 bases from J, the gap between germline ends came to 24 bases. The CDR3 loop spans 19 amino acids. In germline, CDR1 is SNHLY, CDR2 FYNNEI. Using reference TRBV2 and TRBJ2-1 for the parts outside the CDR3, the full variable domain is EPEVTQTPSHQVTQMGQEVILRCVPISNHLYFYWYRQILGQKVEFLVSFYNNEISEKSEIFDDQFSVERPDGSNFTLKIRSTKLEDSAMYFCASSGIGQGLSSSYNEQFFGPGTRLTVL.

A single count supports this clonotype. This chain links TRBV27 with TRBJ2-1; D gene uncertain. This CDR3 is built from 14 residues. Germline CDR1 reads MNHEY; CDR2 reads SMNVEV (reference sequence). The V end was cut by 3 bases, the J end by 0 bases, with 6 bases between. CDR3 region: CASSFRSSYNEQFF. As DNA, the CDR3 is TGTGCCAGCAGTTTTCGGAGCTCCTACAATGAGCAGTTCTTC.

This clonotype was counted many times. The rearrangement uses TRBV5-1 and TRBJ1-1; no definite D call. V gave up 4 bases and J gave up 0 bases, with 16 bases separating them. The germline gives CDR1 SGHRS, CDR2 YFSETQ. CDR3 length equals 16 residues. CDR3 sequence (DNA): TGCGCCAGCAGCGGCCATCTGAATGACCTGAACACTGAAGCTTTCTTT. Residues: CASSGHLNDLNTEAFF.

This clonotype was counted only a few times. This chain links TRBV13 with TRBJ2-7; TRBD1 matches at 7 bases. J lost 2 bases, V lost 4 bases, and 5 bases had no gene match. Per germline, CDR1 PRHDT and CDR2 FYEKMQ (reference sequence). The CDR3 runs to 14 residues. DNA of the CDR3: TGTGCCAGCAGCTCTAGGGACAGCACCTACGAGCAGTACTTC. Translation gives CASSSRDSTYEQYF.

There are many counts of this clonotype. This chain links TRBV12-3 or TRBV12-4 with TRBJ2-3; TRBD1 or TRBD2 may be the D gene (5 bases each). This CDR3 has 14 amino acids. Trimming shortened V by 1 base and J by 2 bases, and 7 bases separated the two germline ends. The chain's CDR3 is CASSLGGITDTQYF. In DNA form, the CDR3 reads TGTGCCAGCAGTTTAGGGGGGATCACAGATACGCAGTATTTT.

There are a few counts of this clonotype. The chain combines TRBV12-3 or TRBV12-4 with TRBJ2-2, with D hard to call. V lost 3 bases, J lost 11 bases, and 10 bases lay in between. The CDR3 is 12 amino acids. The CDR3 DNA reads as TGTGCCAGCAGTTTTTTGGGCTCCGAGCTGTTTTTT. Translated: CASSFLGSELFF.

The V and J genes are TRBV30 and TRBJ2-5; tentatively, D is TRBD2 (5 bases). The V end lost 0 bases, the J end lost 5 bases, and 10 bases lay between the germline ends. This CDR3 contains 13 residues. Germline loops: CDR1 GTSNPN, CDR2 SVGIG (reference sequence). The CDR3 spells CAWSVLPGETQYF. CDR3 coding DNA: TGTGCCTGGAGTGTACTCCCGGGGGAGACCCAGTACTTC.

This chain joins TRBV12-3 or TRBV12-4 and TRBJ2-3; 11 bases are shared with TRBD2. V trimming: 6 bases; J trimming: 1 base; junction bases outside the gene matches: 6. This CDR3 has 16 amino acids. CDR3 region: CASSLTSGRGTDTQYF. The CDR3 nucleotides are TGTGCCAGCAGCCTCACTAGCGGGAGAGGCACAGATACGCAGTATTTT.

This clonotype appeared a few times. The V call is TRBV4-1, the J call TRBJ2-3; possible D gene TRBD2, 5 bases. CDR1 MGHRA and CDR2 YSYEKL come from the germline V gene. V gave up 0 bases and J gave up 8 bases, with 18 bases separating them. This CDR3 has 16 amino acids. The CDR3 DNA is TGCGCCAGCAGCCAAGATACGGACGGGGTTCTGGGTACGCAGTATTTT. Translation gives CASSQDTDGVLGTQYF.

CDR3 protein: CSASTGSGLNEQYV. CDR3 DNA sequence: TGCAGTGCTAGCACCGGGAGTGGTTTGAACGAGCAGTACGTC. The chain uses TRBV20-1 and TRBJ2-7, with D maybe TRBD2 (6 bases). Germline CDR1 and CDR2: DFQATT and SNEGSKA (reference sequence). The CDR3 consists of 14 residues. The ends were cut back, 3 bases at V and 5 bases at J, with 17 bases in the middle.

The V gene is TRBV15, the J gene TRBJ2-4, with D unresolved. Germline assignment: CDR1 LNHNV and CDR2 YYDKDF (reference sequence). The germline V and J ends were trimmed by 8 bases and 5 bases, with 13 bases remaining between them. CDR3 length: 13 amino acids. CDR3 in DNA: TGTGCCACCGGCTTAAGCGTCCAAAACATTCAGTACTTC. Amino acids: CATGLSVQNIQYF.

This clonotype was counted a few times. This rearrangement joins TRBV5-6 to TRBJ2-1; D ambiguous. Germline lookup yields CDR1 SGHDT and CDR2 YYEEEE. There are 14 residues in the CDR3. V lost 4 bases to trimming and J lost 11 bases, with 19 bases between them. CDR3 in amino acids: CASSPLGSSMKQFF. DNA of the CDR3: TGTGCCAGCAGCCCCCTGGGCTCATCAATGAAGCAGTTCTTC.

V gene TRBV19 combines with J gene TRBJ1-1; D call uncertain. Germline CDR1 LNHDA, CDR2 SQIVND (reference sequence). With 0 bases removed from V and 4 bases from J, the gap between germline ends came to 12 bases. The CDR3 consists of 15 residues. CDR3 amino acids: CASSIDNPRGTEAFF. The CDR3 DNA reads TGTGCCAGTAGTATAGACAATCCCCGGGGCACTGAAGCTTTCTTT.

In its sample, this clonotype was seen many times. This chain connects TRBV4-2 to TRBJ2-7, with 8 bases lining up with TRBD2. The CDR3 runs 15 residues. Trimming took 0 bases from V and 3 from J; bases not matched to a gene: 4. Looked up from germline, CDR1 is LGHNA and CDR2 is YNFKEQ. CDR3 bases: TGTGCCAGCAGCCAAGAAGGTAGCGGGAACTACGAGCAGTACTTC. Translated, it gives CASSQEGSGNYEQYF.

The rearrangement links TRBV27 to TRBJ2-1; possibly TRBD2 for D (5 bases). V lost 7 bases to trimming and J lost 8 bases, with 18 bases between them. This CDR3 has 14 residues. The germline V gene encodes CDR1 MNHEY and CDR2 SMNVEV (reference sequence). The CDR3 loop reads CASNLSGTYHEQFF. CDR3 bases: TGTGCCAGCAATCTGAGCGGAACGTACCATGAGCAGTTCTTC.

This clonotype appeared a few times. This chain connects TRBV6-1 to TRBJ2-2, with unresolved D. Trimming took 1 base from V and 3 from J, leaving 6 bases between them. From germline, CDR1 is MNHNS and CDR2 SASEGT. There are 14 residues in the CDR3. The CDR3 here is CASSEGGHTGELFF. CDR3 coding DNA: TGTGCCAGCAGTGAAGGTGGGCACACCGGGGAGCTGTTTTTT.

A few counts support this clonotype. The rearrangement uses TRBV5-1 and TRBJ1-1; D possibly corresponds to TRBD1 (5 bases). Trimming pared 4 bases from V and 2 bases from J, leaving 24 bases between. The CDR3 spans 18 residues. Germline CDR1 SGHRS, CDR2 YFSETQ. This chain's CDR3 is CASSPRERVGTDNTEAFF. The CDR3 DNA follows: TGCGCCAGCAGCCCCAGGGAAAGGGTTGGAACTGACAACACTGAAGCTTTCTTT.